Each of the 9 T cell receptor beta chains below was sequenced from the same sample in a study of Graves' ophthalmopathy and Graves' hyperthyroidism. The authors amplified TCR beta CDR3 regions from RNA transcripts. The workflow started with a first-round RT-PCR run with HTBI primers and then moved on to a second-round multiplex PCR. TCRdb itself ran the multiplex PCR reads through MiXCR, one entry per CDR3 protein. Here the sample spans about 740,000 distinct CDR3 sequences, roughly two fifths being singletons. Sequencing was carried out using peripheral blood. The origin of the receptors is an adult man with Graves' ophthalmopathy.

The chain carries TRBV2 and TRBJ1-6, with 8 bases identical to TRBD1. Per germline, CDR1 SNHLY and CDR2 FYNNEI. V was clipped by 6 bases and J by 9 bases; unmatched bases: 4. CDR3 length: 13 amino acids. Here the CDR3 reads CASSRGLFSPLHF. The DNA for the CDR3 is TGTGCCAGCAGCAGGGGGCTATTTTCACCCCTCCACTTT.

The chain uses TRBV24-1 and TRBJ2-7; 8 positions match TRBD1. The germline V gene has CDR1 KGHDR and CDR2 SFDVKD. V dropped 12 bases and J dropped 3; count of bases not matched to a gene: 12. This CDR3 has 14 amino acids. The chain's CDR3 is CAWSVTGTGYEQYF. For the CDR3, the DNA is TGTGCCTGGAGTGTCACCGGGACAGGCTACGAGCAGTACTTC.

This clonotype has ten or more counts. J is TRBJ2-5 and V is TRBV12-3 or TRBV12-4; D ambiguous. V lost 3 bases and J 1 base, leaving 6 bases between the germline ends. The CDR3 consists of 13 residues. CDR3: CASSLYSQETQYF. DNA of the CDR3: TGTGCCAGCAGTTTGTACAGCCAAGAGACCCAGTACTTC.

This clonotype was detected ten times or more. J is TRBJ2-5 and V is TRBV7-9; D uncertain. The CDR3 runs to 14 residues. V lost 1 base and J lost 5, with 11 bases in between. The germline CDR1 and CDR2 sequences are SEHNR and FQNEAQ (reference sequence). The CDR3 coding sequence is TGTGCCAGCAGCTTAGAGACTCGATCCGAGACCCAGTACTTC. It specifies CASSLETRSETQYF.

J is TRBJ1-2 and V is TRBV30; D is undetermined. The CDR3 extends over 13 amino acids. Looked up from germline, CDR1 is GTSNPN and CDR2 is SVGIG (reference sequence). V lost 1 base and J lost 7, with 13 bases in between. The CDR3 reads CAWSEKGGIGYTF. The CDR3 bases are TGTGCCTGGAGTGAAAAGGGTGGCATTGGCTACACCTTC. Full variable domain (outside the CDR3, taken from reference TRBV30 and TRBJ1-2): SQTIHQWPATLVQPVGSPLSLECTVEGTSNPNLYWYRQAAGRGLQLLFYSVGIGQISSEVPQNLSASRPQDRQFILSSKKLLLSDSGFYLCAWSEKGGIGYTFGSGTRLTVV.

This clonotype appeared a few times. This chain connects TRBV25-1 to TRBJ2-2; D is tentatively TRBD1 or TRBD2 (5 bases each). The V end lost 6 bases, the J end lost 7 bases, and 21 bases lay between the germline ends. This CDR3 spans 16 amino acids. The germline gives CDR1 MGHDK, CDR2 SYGVNS. The DNA for the CDR3 is TGTGCCAGCAGCCCGGCCACTCTGATGGGGGTCGGGGAGCTGTTTTTT. Translation: CASSPATLMGVGELFF.

This clonotype was counted a few times. J is TRBJ1-1 and V is TRBV10-3; tentative D call: TRBD1 (6 bases). The V and J ends lost 5 bases and 6 bases respectively, with 10 bases between them. The germline gives CDR1 ENHRY, CDR2 SYGVKD. The CDR3 contains 12 residues. Here the CDR3 DNA reads TGTGCCATCAGTACAGGGAGCTCTGAAGCTTTCTTT. Its protein product is CAISTGSSEAFF.

The chain employs TRBV7-9 and TRBJ1-2; tentatively, D is TRBD1 (5 bases). V was pared by 3 bases and J by 0 bases, with 11 bases between. The CDR3 is made up of 15 amino acids. Germline V gene sequence: CDR1 SEHNR, CDR2 FQNEAQ (reference sequence). CDR3: CASSLGGGANYGYTF. CDR3 coding DNA: TGTGCCAGCAGCTTGGGTGGAGGGGCTAACTATGGCTACACCTTC.

Here the CDR3 DNA reads TGCAGTGCTAGAGGGGACAGGGGGGACAATCAGCCCCAGCATTTT. This codes for CSARGDRGDNQPQHF. This chain links TRBV20-1 with TRBJ1-5; 11 bases are a match to TRBD1. With V trimmed by 1 base and J by 3 bases, 2 bases remained unmatched. This CDR3 contains 15 residues. Germline V gene data show CDR1 as DFQATT and CDR2 as SNEGSKA (reference sequence).